The rows below give T cell receptor beta chains drawn from one sample of a study of cytomegalovirus exposure and HLA in healthy donors. TCRdb's copy holds only in-frame clones and misses some; the assay was immunoSEQ multiplex PCR. The sample has 150,000 to 200,000 clones; roughly 77% are singletons. Source material: PBMCs. The receptors shown here come from a man between 18 and 35 years old in good health and CMV-seropositive. CDR3s include the opening cysteine and the closing phenylalanine or tryptophan. The listing skips clone size in some rows; elsewhere it reads once, few, many or a size class.

clone_size v_call cdr3_aa
NA TRBV2 CASSERGRLGYTF
NA TRBV4-1 CASSQAASYGLAGIYEQYF
NA TRBV5-1 CASSLEGPDRSDGYTF
NA TRBV27 CASSLGGRGGELFF
NA TRBV30 CACPRQGRNEKLFF
NA TRBV27 CASSSHLGGGRYYGYTF
NA TRBV7-6 CASSLLPSGNTGELFF
NA TRBV11-2 CASSLDLTEAFF
NA TRBV7-3 CASSIAGGIGNTQYF
NA TRBV2 CASSYDRVNQPQHF
NA TRBV7-6 CASSSIGTNSYEQYF
NA TRBV30 CAWSADRGNQPQHF
NA TRBV7-3 CASSHGGTGLSGELFF
NA TRBV2 CASSGQLGEQFF
NA TRBV18 CASSPRGYNEQFF
NA TRBV18 CASSPVQYNTEAFF
few TRBV6-5 CASSVGLTSTDTQYF
NA TRBV7-9 CASSLQGYEQYF
NA TRBV27 CASSPRLERFNEQFF
NA TRBV2 CASSEGGTANEKLFF
NA TRBV6-5 CASRLPAGTEAFF
NA TRBV13 CASSHTSGPTDTQYF
NA TRBV15 CATSRERSHEQYF
NA TRBV6-6 CASSKTSGSTGELFF
NA TRBV29-1 CRVKFRDSLSYEQYF
few TRBV5-6 CASSFGTGGPATQYF
NA TRBV7-9 CASHGPNGYTF
NA TRBV29-1 CSVDRGMNTEAFF
NA TRBV7-9 CASSLPRELAGTYTGELFF
NA TRBV28 CASSLGRAGGILEVGYTF
NA TRBV5-1 CASSLTSGRSLSHEQYF